Presented here are 21 T cell receptor beta chains from one specimen sequenced in a study of CD8 T cells in Susac syndrome. RNA totalling roughly 0.5 to 1 ug underwent reverse transcription with random hexamers. Each CDR3 protein gets one entry after TCRdb re-called the immunoSEQ multiplex PCR reads with MiXCR. Altogether some 77,000 distinct CDR3 sequences are present, around 93% being singletons, with the ten largest covering around 0.52%. Material: CD4+ T cells from PBMCs. These receptors were taken from a human donor with Susac syndrome.

The chain carries TRBV7-3 and TRBJ2-2, with 7 bases lining up with TRBD1. The CDR3 has 18 amino acids. V gave up 0 bases and J gave up 0 bases; unmatched junction bases: 7. CDR1 is SGHTA, CDR2 FQGTGA, per germline. The CDR3 here is CASSLTGQGGANTGELFF. CDR3 coding DNA: TGTGCCAGCAGCTTAACTGGTCAAGGGGGCGCGAACACCGGGGAGCTGTTTTTT. Filled out from reference TRBV7-3 and TRBJ2-2, the complete variable domain reads GAGVSQTPSNKVTEKGKYVELRCDPISGHTALYWYRQSLGQGPEFLIYFQGTGAADDSGLPNDRFFAVRPEGSVSTLKIQRTERGDSAVYLCASSLTGQGGANTGELFFGEGSRLTVL.

DNA of the CDR3: TGTGCCAGCAGCATCCGACAGGGGGGCGATGAGCAGTTCTTC. Its protein is CASSIRQGGDEQFF. This chain joins TRBV9 and TRBJ2-1, with 9 nucleotides matching TRBD1. Germline values: CDR1 SGDLS, CDR2 YYNGEE. The CDR3 covers 14 residues. Trimming cost V 4 bases and J 8 bases; bases outside gene matches: 7. Filled out from reference TRBV9 and TRBJ2-1, the complete variable domain reads DSGVTQTPKHLITATGQRVTLRCSPRSGDLSVYWYQQSLDQGLQFLIQYYNGEERAKGNILERFSAQQFPDLHSELNLSSLELGDSALYFCASSIRQGGDEQFFGPGTRLTVL.

The J gene is TRBJ1-4, the V gene TRBV5-8; a possible D gene is TRBD1 (5 bases). This CDR3 contains 15 residues. V lost 0 bases and J lost 7, with 13 bases in between. Germline CDR1 is SGHTS and CDR2 is YDEGEE. The CDR3 DNA sequence: TGTGCCAGCAGCTTGGTGGGACCGACCGCTGAAAAACTGTTTTTT. Translation: CASSLVGPTAEKLFF.

The chain uses TRBV9 and TRBJ2-1, with TRBD1 as a possible D gene (6 bases). This CDR3 spans 12 amino acids. Germline V gene lookup returns CDR1 SGDLS and CDR2 YYNGEE. Trimming left V 3 bases short and J 10 bases short, with 11 bases between. CDR3: CASSGGPREQFF. The CDR3 DNA reads TGTGCCAGCAGCGGGGGGCCGAGAGAGCAGTTCTTC.

This clonotype was recorded once. The chain has TRBV10-3 and TRBJ2-5; 9 positions agree with TRBD2. V lost 11 bases to trimming and J lost 5 bases; unmatched junction nucleotides: 6. In germline, CDR1 is ENHRY, CDR2 SYGVKD. The CDR3 consists of 12 residues. CDR3 sequence: CAAASGKETQYF. In DNA form, the CDR3 reads TGTGCCGCCGCTAGCGGGAAGGAGACCCAGTACTTC.

This clonotype was recorded once. V gene TRBV29-1 combines with J gene TRBJ2-1; TRBD2 matches 8 bases. This CDR3 is built from 17 residues. Trimming at V came to 7 bases and at J to 6 bases, leaving 20 bases not matched to a gene. CDR1 and CDR2 from the germline V gene are SQVTM and ANQGSEA. The CDR3 DNA sequence: TGCAGCGCCGACGGGACTAGTCTGGGGGCCCTGGGCAATGAGCAGTTCTTC. Amino acid sequence: CSADGTSLGALGNEQFF.

CDR3 DNA: TGCGCCAGCAGCTTGGCGTCCGGGACAAGATCCTCTGGAAACACCATATATTTT. Protein: CASSLASGTRSSGNTIYF. The chain couples TRBV5-1 to TRBJ1-3; weak D call: TRBD1 (6 bases). Germline assignment: CDR1 SGHRS and CDR2 YFSETQ. The CDR3 is 18 residues long. V lost 0 bases, J lost 0 bases, and 16 bases lay in between.

The V and J genes are TRBV27 and TRBJ2-2; 8 bases match TRBD1. V shed 6 bases, J shed 5 bases, and the junction held 5 bases outside the gene matches. Germline CDR1 reads MNHEY; CDR2 reads SMNVEV (reference sequence). The CDR3 totals 14 residues. In DNA, the CDR3 is TGTGCCAGCAGGTGGACAGGGTTGACCGGGGAGCTGTTTTTT. As protein: CASRWTGLTGELFF.

The CDR3: CASSLGVGATDTQYF. DNA of the CDR3: TGTGCCAGCAGCTTAGGAGTAGGAGCCACAGATACGCAGTATTTT. V gene TRBV7-3 combines with J gene TRBJ2-3; D remains ambiguous. Germline lookup yields CDR1 SGHTA and CDR2 FQGTGA. CDR3 length equals 15 residues. V lost 2 bases, J lost 2 bases, and 11 bases lay in between.

V gene TRBV7-2 combines with J gene TRBJ2-3; D may be TRBD2 (6 bases). There are 16 residues in the CDR3. V lost 4 bases and J 0 bases, leaving 14 bases between the germline ends. Germline lookup yields CDR1 SGHTA and CDR2 FQGNSA. The CDR3 DNA is TGTGCCAGCAGCTCGGGACTCTCGGCAAGCACAGATACGCAGTATTTT. It specifies CASSSGLSASTDTQYF.

The genes are TRBV12-3 or TRBV12-4 and TRBJ2-2; D is unclear. CDR3 length equals 11 residues. Trimming shortened V by 6 bases and J by 3 bases, and 2 bases separated the two germline ends. The CDR3 here is CASRYTGELFF. Here the CDR3 DNA reads TGTGCCAGCAGATACACCGGGGAGCTGTTTTTT.

For the CDR3, the DNA is TGTGCCAGCAGCAAAGGGGACGCGGGACACTACAATGAGCAGTTCTTC. This gives the protein CASSKGDAGHYNEQFF. The chain couples TRBV7-2 to TRBJ2-1; D may match TRBD1 or TRBD2 (6 bases each). Trimming removed 5 bases at V and 3 bases at J, with 17 bases between. Per the germline V gene, CDR1 is SGHTA and CDR2 is FQGNSA. The CDR3 length is 16 residues.

J is TRBJ2-5 and V is TRBV4-2; 12 bases fit TRBD2. Germline values: CDR1 LGHNA, CDR2 YNFKEQ. Germline trimming cut 3 bases from V and 2 bases from J; bases unmatched to any gene: 4. This CDR3 comprises 16 residues. The CDR3 sequence: CASSQALAGGQETQYF. The DNA of the CDR3 is TGTGCCAGCAGCCAGGCTCTAGCGGGAGGGCAAGAGACCCAGTACTTC.

V and J are TRBV5-1 and TRBJ2-5; 9 positions match TRBD1. J was trimmed by 2 bases and V by 5 bases; bases with no gene match: 7. CDR1 and CDR2 from the germline V gene are SGHRS and YFSETQ. This CDR3 has 15 residues. The CDR3 DNA reads TGCGCCAGCAGGATGGCCGGGACAGGGCAAGAGACCCAGTACTTC. Protein: CASRMAGTGQETQYF. Full variable domain (missing parts from reference TRBV5-1 and TRBJ2-5): KAGVTQTPRYLIKTRGQQVTLSCSPISGHRSVSWYQQTPGQGLQFLFEYFSETQRNKGNFPGRFSGRQFSNSRSEMNVSTLELGDSALYLCASRMAGTGQETQYFGPGTRLLVL.

J is TRBJ2-1 and V is TRBV6-5; D is uncertain. The germline V and J ends were trimmed by 2 bases and 2 bases, with 10 bases remaining between them. The CDR3 contains 15 residues. CDR1 is MNHEY, CDR2 SVGAGI, per germline. The CDR3 region is CASSYAVGPYNEQFF. For the CDR3, the DNA is TGTGCCAGCAGTTACGCGGTGGGCCCCTACAATGAGCAGTTCTTC.

The V and J genes are TRBV5-4 and TRBJ2-5; TRBD2 might be the D (6 bases). Germline V gene sequence: CDR1 SGHNT, CDR2 YYREEE (reference sequence). Trimming took off 0 bases at V and 4 bases at J, with 7 bases between the two ends. This CDR3 has 13 amino acids. DNA of the CDR3: TGTGCCAGCAGCTTGGGAGCGGGAGAGACCCAGTACTTC. It codes for CASSLGAGETQYF.

The chain links TRBV12-3 or TRBV12-4 to TRBJ2-5; 10 bases match TRBD1. The CDR3 runs 14 residues. Losses at the gene ends were 6 bases for V and 5 bases for J; bases not matched to a gene: 6. CDR3 nucleotide sequence: TGTGCCAGCAGAAAGGGACAGGGGATCGAGACCCAGTACTTC. Translated: CASRKGQGIETQYF.

CDR3 nucleotide sequence: TGTGCCAGCTCCTCATTAGGAGGGGAAGGACAGCCCCAGCATTTT. Translated, it gives CASSSLGGEGQPQHF. The J gene is TRBJ1-5, the V gene TRBV18; D perhaps matches TRBD1 (5 bases). This CDR3 comprises 15 residues. Germline V gene lookup returns CDR1 KGHSH and CDR2 LQKENI. Trimming removed 6 bases from V and 7 bases from J, with 19 bases in between.

The chain recombines TRBV7-8 with TRBJ2-5, with 9 nucleotides matching TRBD2. Per germline, CDR1 SGHVS and CDR2 FQNEAQ. Unmatched junction bases numbered 15, after V lost 5 bases and J lost 5 bases. This CDR3 is 17 amino acids long. The CDR3 nucleotides read TGTGCCAGCAGCACCGCAGGGCGCGGGAGGGCCCGGGAGACCCAGTACTTC. As protein: CASSTAGRGRARETQYF.

The chain uses TRBV12-5 and TRBJ1-3; no clear D gene. The CDR3 runs 11 residues. Trimming cost V 1 base and J 6 bases, with 1 base left between them. The germline CDR1 and CDR2 sequences are LGHNT and FRNRAP. CDR3 nucleotides: TGTGCTAGTGGTTTGGAAAACACCATATATTTT. Its protein is CASGLENTIYF.

The chain recombines TRBV7-9 with TRBJ2-1; the match to TRBD2 covers 12 bases. Losses at the gene ends were 4 bases for V and 9 bases for J; bases not matched to a gene: 10. CDR1 and CDR2 from the germline V gene are SEHNR and FQNEAQ (reference sequence). This CDR3 comprises 16 residues. The CDR3 here is CASSYKLAGGPAEQFF. DNA of the CDR3: TGTGCCAGCAGCTATAAGCTAGCGGGAGGGCCCGCTGAGCAGTTCTTC.